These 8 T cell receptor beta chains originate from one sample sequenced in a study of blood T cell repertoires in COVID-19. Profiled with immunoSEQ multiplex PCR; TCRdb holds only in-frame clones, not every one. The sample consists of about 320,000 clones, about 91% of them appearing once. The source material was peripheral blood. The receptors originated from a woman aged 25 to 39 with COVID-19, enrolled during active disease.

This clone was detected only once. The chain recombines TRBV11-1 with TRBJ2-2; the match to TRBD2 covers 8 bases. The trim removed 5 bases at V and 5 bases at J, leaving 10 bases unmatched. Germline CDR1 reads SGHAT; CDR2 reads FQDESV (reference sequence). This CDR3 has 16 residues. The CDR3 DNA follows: TGTGCCAGCAGCACAACTAGCGGAGGAACAACCGGGGAGCTGTTTTTT. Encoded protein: CASSTTSGGTTGELFF.

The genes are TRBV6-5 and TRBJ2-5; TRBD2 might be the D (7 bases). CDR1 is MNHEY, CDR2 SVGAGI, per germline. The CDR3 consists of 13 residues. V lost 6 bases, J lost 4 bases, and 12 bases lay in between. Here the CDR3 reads CASSTGGGETQYF. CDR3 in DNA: TGTGCCAGCAGCACGGGGGGCGGAGAGACCCAGTACTTC.

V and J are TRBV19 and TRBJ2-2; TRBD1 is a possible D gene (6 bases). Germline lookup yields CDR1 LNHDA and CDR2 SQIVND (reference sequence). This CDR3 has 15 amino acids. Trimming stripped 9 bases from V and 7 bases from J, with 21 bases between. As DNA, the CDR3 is TGTGCCAGCACCTTAACTCTACAGGGCGGCGGGGAGCTGTTTTTT. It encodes CASTLTLQGGGELFF.

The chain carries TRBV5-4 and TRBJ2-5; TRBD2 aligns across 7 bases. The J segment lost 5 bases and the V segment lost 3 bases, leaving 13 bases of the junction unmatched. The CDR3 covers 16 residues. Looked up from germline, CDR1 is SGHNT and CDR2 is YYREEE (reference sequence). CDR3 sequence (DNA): TGTGCCAGCAGCTCTAACGATAAAGCGGGGAGGGAGACCCAGTACTTC. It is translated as CASSSNDKAGRETQYF.

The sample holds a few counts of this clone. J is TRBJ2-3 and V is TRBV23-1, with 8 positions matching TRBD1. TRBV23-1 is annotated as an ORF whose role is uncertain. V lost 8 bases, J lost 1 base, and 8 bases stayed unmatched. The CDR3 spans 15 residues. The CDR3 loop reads CASPQKDRGTDTQYF. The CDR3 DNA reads TGCGCCAGCCCCCAAAAGGACAGGGGCACAGATACGCAGTATTTT.

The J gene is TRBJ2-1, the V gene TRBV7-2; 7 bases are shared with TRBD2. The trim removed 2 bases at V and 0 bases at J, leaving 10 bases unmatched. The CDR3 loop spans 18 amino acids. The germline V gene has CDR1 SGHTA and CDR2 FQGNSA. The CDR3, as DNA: TGTGCCAGCAGCTTATTTGAAATCGGGGGGAGCTCCTACAATGAGCAGTTCTTC. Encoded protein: CASSLFEIGGSSYNEQFF.

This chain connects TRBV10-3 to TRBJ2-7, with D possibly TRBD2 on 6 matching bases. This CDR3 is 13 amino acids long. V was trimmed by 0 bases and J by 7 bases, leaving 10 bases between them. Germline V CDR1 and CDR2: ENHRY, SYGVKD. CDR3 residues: CAISESVGGEQYF. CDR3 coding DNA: TGTGCCATCAGTGAGTCGGTAGGAGGGGAGCAGTACTTC.

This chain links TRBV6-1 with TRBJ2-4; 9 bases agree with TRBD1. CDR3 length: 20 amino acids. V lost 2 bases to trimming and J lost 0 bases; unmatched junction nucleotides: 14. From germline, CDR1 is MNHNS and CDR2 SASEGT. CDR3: CASSESPGQGGWVAKNIQYF. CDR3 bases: TGTGCCAGCAGTGAAAGTCCGGGACAGGGTGGATGGGTAGCCAAAAACATTCAGTACTTC.